These 19 T cell receptor beta chains came from one sample sequenced in a study of identical twins. TCRdb recomputed calls from the 5' RACE reads with MiXCR, one row per CDR3 protein. This repertoire shows approximately 690,000 distinct CDR3 sequences, roughly 6% found once; its top ten account for 1.5% to 2%. Sample: naive T cells sorted from blood. These receptor sequences come from a man aged 18 to 30 in good health.

This clonotype has more than one count but fewer than ten. This rearrangement joins TRBV29-1 to TRBJ1-2, with D uncertain. The length of the CDR3 is 13 residues. CDR1 SQVTM and CDR2 ANQGSEA come from the germline V gene. V was pared by 3 bases and J by 7 bases, with 15 bases between. The CDR3 loop is CSVEWRDWFGYTF. The CDR3 nucleotides read TGCAGCGTTGAGTGGCGAGACTGGTTTGGCTACACCTTC.

Ten or more counts support this clonotype. The chain is built from TRBV28 and TRBJ1-1; D possibly corresponds to TRBD1 (6 bases). The CDR3 has 14 residues. Trimming shortened V by 7 bases and J by 4 bases, and 16 bases separated the two germline ends. The germline V gene has CDR1 MDHEN and CDR2 SYDVKM. CDR3 protein: CASKLRGSSTEAFF. The DNA of the CDR3 is TGTGCCAGCAAACTCAGGGGTTCGAGCACTGAAGCTTTCTTT.

The CDR3 region has the DNA TGCAGCGTTGTGTCCTTAGCGGGAGGCAGTTGGACGCAGTATTTT. Translation: CSVVSLAGGSWTQYF. The rearrangement joins TRBV29-1 to TRBJ2-3, with 10 bases aligning to TRBD2. The V gene end was trimmed by 4 bases and the J gene end by 9 bases; junction bases not matched to a gene: 13. The V gene's germline CDR1 is SQVTM and CDR2 ANQGSEA. This CDR3 has 15 amino acids.

This clonotype was detected many times. The CDR3 nucleotides are TGTGCCAGCAGCTTGAAGGGTTCATACGAGCAGTACGTC. Its protein is CASSLKGSYEQYV. The chain has TRBV5-5 and TRBJ2-7; no clear D gene. This CDR3 has 13 residues. Germline-derived CDR1 and CDR2 are SGHKS and YYEKEE (reference sequence). Between the trimmed V and J ends, which lost 1 base and 4 bases, there was a span of 9 bases.

The chain combines TRBV12-3 or TRBV12-4 with TRBJ1-1, with D possibly TRBD1 on 5 matching bases. Deletions cut 6 bases from V and 3 bases from J, with 11 bases between. The CDR3 contains 13 residues. CDR3 sequence: CASSKQEDTEAFF. In DNA, the CDR3 is TGTGCCAGCAGCAAACAGGAGGACACTGAAGCTTTCTTT.

At least ten counts were recorded for this clonotype. This sequence joins TRBV20-1 and TRBJ2-3; a weak D match, TRBD2 (6 bases). Germline lookup yields CDR1 DFQATT and CDR2 SNEGSKA (reference sequence). The CDR3 sequence is 10 residues long. V was shortened by 6 bases and J by 10 bases, with 11 bases between the two germline ends. The CDR3: CSAAPGAQYF. CDR3 nucleotides: TGCAGTGCCGCCCCGGGGGCGCAGTATTTT.

The V gene is TRBV12-3 or TRBV12-4, the J gene TRBJ2-1; maybe TRBD2 (6 bases). The CDR3 has 14 amino acids. The V end lost 8 bases, the J end lost 6 bases, and 17 bases lay between the germline ends. CDR3 nucleotide sequence: TGTGCCAGCTCCCCCCCAGCGGGCACCAATGAGCAGTTCTTC. The encoded protein is CASSPPAGTNEQFF.

This clonotype was recorded at least ten times. The V gene is TRBV5-5, the J gene TRBJ2-7; 12 bases are a match to TRBD1. The germline V gene encodes CDR1 SGHKS and CDR2 YYEKEE (reference sequence). The CDR3 spans 15 residues. Trimming cost V 4 bases and J 5 bases; bases outside gene matches: 7. The CDR3 DNA reads TGTGCCAGCAGCCCAGGGACAGGGGGCCTTCACGAGCAGTACTTC. Encoded protein: CASSPGTGGLHEQYF.

This clonotype was counted many times. V is TRBV2 and J is TRBJ1-1; D unresolved. The germline V gene encodes CDR1 SNHLY and CDR2 FYNNEI. The CDR3 is 12 amino acids. V was clipped by 5 bases and J by 4 bases, with 8 bases between them. The CDR3 loop is CASSPGTTEAFF. The CDR3 region has the DNA TGTGCCAGCAGTCCGGGAACCACTGAAGCTTTCTTT. Filled out from reference TRBV2 and TRBJ1-1, the complete variable domain reads EPEVTQTPSHQVTQMGQEVILRCVPISNHLYFYWYRQILGQKVEFLVSFYNNEISEKSEIFDDQFSVERPDGSNFTLKIRSTKLEDSAMYFCASSPGTTEAFFGQGTRLTVV.

The chain recombines TRBV20-1 with TRBJ2-2; TRBD2 agrees at 9 bases. With 8 bases clipped from V and 7 bases from J, the junction kept 14 bases outside the gene matches. The germline gives CDR1 DFQATT, CDR2 SNEGSKA (reference sequence). CDR3 size: 15 residues. Written as DNA, the CDR3 is TGCAGTTGCGCCTCCTTAGCGGGAGAAAACGGGGAGCTGTTTTTT. Its translation: CSCASLAGENGELFF.

Ten or more counts support this clonotype. The chain combines TRBV6-2 or TRBV6-3 with TRBJ2-1; 12 positions match TRBD2. Trimming at V came to 6 bases and at J to 0 bases, leaving 3 bases not matched to a gene. Per germline, CDR1 MNHEY and CDR2 SVGEGT. The CDR3 has 16 amino acids. Here the CDR3 DNA reads TGTGCCAGCAGACCGACTAGCGGGAGCTCCTACAATGAGCAGTTCTTC. The encoded protein is CASRPTSGSSYNEQFF.

This clonotype was recorded many times. This sequence joins TRBV20-1 and TRBJ2-3; 9 bases fit TRBD2. The V gene's germline CDR1 is DFQATT and CDR2 SNEGSKA (reference sequence). The junction had 8 bases not matched to a gene; V was cut back by 2 bases and J by 2 bases. This CDR3 is built from 16 residues. CDR3 amino acids: CSARPILAGDTDTQYF. The CDR3 bases are TGCAGTGCTAGACCCATACTAGCGGGTGACACAGATACGCAGTATTTT.

In this sample, this clonotype turned up many times. The rearrangement links TRBV2 to TRBJ1-2; tentatively, D is TRBD1 (6 bases). The CDR3 runs to 14 residues. Trimming removed 6 bases from V and 1 base from J, with 12 bases in between. Germline lookup yields CDR1 SNHLY and CDR2 FYNNEI. CDR3 nucleotide sequence: TGTGCCAGCAGCGGCGGGACATTTAACTATGGCTACACCTTC. Amino acid sequence: CASSGGTFNYGYTF.

CDR3 in amino acids: CASDWGNEQFF. In DNA form, the CDR3 reads TGTGCCAGTGATTGGGGGAATGAGCAGTTCTTC. The J gene is TRBJ2-1, the V gene TRBV7-9, with D possibly being TRBD1 or TRBD2 (5 bases each). The germline CDR1 and CDR2 sequences are SEHNR and FQNEAQ (reference sequence). Trimming took 9 bases from V and 7 from J, leaving 10 bases between them. The CDR3 is made up of 11 amino acids.

This chain links TRBV4-1 with TRBJ2-5; TRBD2 agrees at 10 bases. This CDR3 has 17 amino acids. V trimming: 3 bases; J trimming: 7 bases; junction bases outside the gene matches: 14. Germline V CDR1 and CDR2: MGHRA, YSYEKL. The CDR3: CASSQIPGASGSLTQYF. The CDR3, as DNA: TGCGCCAGCAGCCAGATTCCAGGGGCTAGCGGGAGCTTGACCCAGTACTTC.

The chain is built from TRBV30 and TRBJ2-7; 7 bases fit TRBD2. The trim removed 0 bases at V and 2 bases at J, leaving 1 base unmatched. Looked up from germline, CDR1 is GTSNPN and CDR2 is SVGIG (reference sequence). The CDR3 is made up of 13 amino acids. CDR3 amino acids: CAWSVGTTYEQYF. The CDR3 bases are TGTGCCTGGAGTGTAGGGACTACCTACGAGCAGTACTTC.

The chain links TRBV24-1 to TRBJ2-2; 7 bases align to TRBD1. V lost 0 bases and J lost 4; bases outside the gene matches: 4. Germline loops: CDR1 KGHDR, CDR2 SFDVKD. The length of the CDR3 is 16 residues. CDR3 in amino acids: CATSDLRQGATGELFF. CDR3 DNA sequence: TGTGCCACCAGTGATTTGCGACAGGGTGCCACCGGGGAGCTGTTTTTT.

This sequence joins TRBV11-1 and TRBJ2-7; TRBD1 matches at 8 bases. The germline V gene encodes CDR1 SGHAT and CDR2 FQDESV (reference sequence). The CDR3 length is 19 residues. V was clipped by 0 bases and J by 4 bases; unmatched bases: 17. CDR3 nucleotide sequence: TGTGCCAGCAGCTTAGCCCACTATGTACCTGGACAGGGTCGATACGAGCAGTACGTC. Translation gives CASSLAHYVPGQGRYEQYV.

The sample holds many counts of this clonotype. V and J are TRBV7-2 and TRBJ2-5; D possibly corresponds to TRBD1 (6 bases). Germline lookup yields CDR1 SGHTA and CDR2 FQGNSA. V was clipped by 4 bases and J by 4 bases, with 22 bases between them. The CDR3 contains 17 residues. The DNA of the CDR3 is TGTGCCAGCAGCTCGATAACTAGGGGGAGTGAGGGAGAGACCCAGTACTTC. It translates to CASSSITRGSEGETQYF.